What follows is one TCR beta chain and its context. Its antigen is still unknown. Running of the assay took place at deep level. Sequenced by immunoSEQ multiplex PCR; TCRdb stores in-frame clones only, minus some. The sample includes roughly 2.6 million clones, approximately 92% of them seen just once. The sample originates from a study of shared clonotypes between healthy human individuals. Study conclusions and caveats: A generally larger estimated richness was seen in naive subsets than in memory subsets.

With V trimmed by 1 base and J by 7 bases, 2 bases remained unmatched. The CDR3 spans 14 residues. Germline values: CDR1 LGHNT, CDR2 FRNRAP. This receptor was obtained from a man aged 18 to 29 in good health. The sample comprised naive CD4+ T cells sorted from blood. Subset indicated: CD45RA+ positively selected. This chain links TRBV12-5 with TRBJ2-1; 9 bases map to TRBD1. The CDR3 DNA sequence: TGTGCTAGTGGTTTGGGGGACAGGGATAATGAGCAGTTCTTC. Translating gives CASGLGDRDNEQFF.